The 21 T cell receptor beta chains presented below share a single source sample, sequenced in a study of identical twins. TCRdb recomputed calls from the 5' RACE reads with MiXCR, one row per CDR3 protein. This repertoire shows about 20,000 distinct CDR3 sequences, around 70% found once; its top ten account for 5.9%. Sequenced input: memory (CD45RO+) T cells sorted from blood. These receptor sequences come from a woman aged 18-29 years in good health. This table probably holds off-target reads from a library built for another chain.

This chain joins TRBV20-1 and TRBJ2-7; no clear D. CDR3 size: 16 residues. Germline CDR1 is DFQATT and CDR2 is SNEGSKA (reference sequence). V was trimmed by 3 bases and J by 9 bases, leaving 27 bases between them. The CDR3 loop reads CSARLGVPGGQEGQYF. The DNA for the CDR3 is TGCAGTGCTAGGCTCGGAGTCCCCGGCGGCCAAGAAGGGCAGTACTTC.

This rearrangement joins TRBV20-1 to TRBJ2-7; 8 nucleotides agree with TRBD2. The CDR3 is 14 amino acids. Germline V lookup: CDR1 DFQATT, CDR2 SNEGSKA (reference sequence). The V segment lost 3 bases and the J segment 0 bases; nucleotides outside the gene matches: 4. The DNA for the CDR3 is TGCAGTGCTAGCAACAGCGGGAGCTCCTACGAGCAGTACTTC. Translating it yields CSASNSGSSYEQYF.

The gene calls are TRBV7-2 and TRBJ2-3; 8 positions match TRBD2. The V gene's germline CDR1 is SGHTA and CDR2 FQGNSA. The CDR3 has 14 amino acids. After removal of 3 bases from V and 4 bases from J, the junction contained 3 bases not matched to a gene. The CDR3 loop is CASSLLRGADTQYF. The CDR3 DNA follows: TGTGCCAGCAGCTTGTTGCGGGGGGCAGATACGCAGTATTTT.

The chain couples TRBV29-1 to TRBJ2-2, with D tentatively TRBD2 (6 bases). The CDR3 is 14 amino acids. The germline CDR1 and CDR2 sequences are SQVTM and ANQGSEA. V lost 4 bases and J lost 1, with 10 bases in between. The CDR3 bases are TGCAGCGTTGGTGGCGGGAAGAACACCGGGGAGCTGTTTTTT. Residues: CSVGGGKNTGELFF.

The gene calls are TRBV10-2 and TRBJ2-6; a weak D match, TRBD2 (5 bases). Trimming removed 6 bases from V and 0 bases from J, with 21 bases in between. CDR1 and CDR2 (germline): WSHSY, SAAADI. The CDR3 consists of 19 residues. Written as DNA, the CDR3 is TGCGCCAGCAGACATAGGGAGTCCCTTGAAGTCTCTGGGGCCAACGTCCTGACTTTC. This gives the protein CASRHRESLEVSGANVLTF.

In DNA, the CDR3 is TGTGCCAGCAGCCAAGCACTGAACACTGAAGCTTTCTTT. It codes for CASSQALNTEAFF. The gene calls are TRBV16 and TRBJ1-1, with D uncertain. Germline V gene sequence: CDR1 KGHSY, CDR2 FQNENV. The CDR3 extends over 13 amino acids. V lost 2 bases, J lost 0 bases, and 4 bases lay in between.

In this sample, this clonotype turned up a few times. This chain links TRBV12-3 or TRBV12-4 with TRBJ2-3, with 12 bases identical to TRBD2. The CDR3 is made up of 17 amino acids. V shed 5 bases and J 0 bases; nucleotides not matched to a gene: 6. The CDR3 loop reads CASSRWTSGTSTDTQYF. The CDR3 nucleotides are TGTGCCAGCAGTCGCTGGACTAGCGGGACCAGCACAGATACGCAGTATTTT.

The V gene is TRBV5-1, the J gene TRBJ2-2, with 8 bases that match TRBD1. The CDR3 sequence is 14 residues long. The J segment lost 5 bases and the V segment lost 6 bases, leaving 6 bases of the junction unmatched. Germline-derived CDR1 and CDR2 are SGHRS and YFSETQ. The CDR3 region is CASTRQGATGELFF. The CDR3 DNA reads TGCGCCAGCACTCGGCAGGGGGCGACCGGGGAGCTGTTTTTT.

The chain employs TRBV11-2 and TRBJ2-1; a weak D match, TRBD2 (5 bases). The ends were cut back, 2 bases at V and 9 bases at J, with 14 bases in the middle. In germline, CDR1 is SGHAT, CDR2 FQNNGV. The CDR3 is made up of 14 amino acids. CDR3 in DNA: TGTGCCAGCAGCTTATTGGCCAGCGAGGGTGAGCAGTTCTTC. Translation gives CASSLLASEGEQFF.

The chain has TRBV20-1 and TRBJ1-6; no reliable D call. The V end was cut by 2 bases, the J end by 7 bases, with 12 bases between. Germline V lookup: CDR1 DFQATT, CDR2 SNEGSKA (reference sequence). The CDR3 contains 14 residues. CDR3 sequence (DNA): TGCAGTGCTAGACAACGACGTGGGAATTCACCCCTCCACTTT. Amino acids: CSARQRRGNSPLHF.

The chain links TRBV12-3 or TRBV12-4 to TRBJ1-2; TRBD1 matches 8 bases. This CDR3 spans 13 amino acids. V gave up 6 bases and J gave up 4 bases; unmatched junction bases: 4. Here the CDR3 reads CASSLDRVYGYTF. CDR3 bases: TGTGCCAGCAGCCTGGACAGGGTCTATGGCTACACCTTC.

The genes are TRBV7-9 and TRBJ2-7; D possibly corresponds to TRBD2 (6 bases). This CDR3 is 13 amino acids long. CDR1 is SEHNR, CDR2 FQNEAQ, per germline (reference sequence). Trimming cost V 5 bases and J 5 bases, with 13 bases left between them. Written as DNA, the CDR3 is TGTGCCAGCAGCCCCCGGAGGGGAAACGAGCAGTACTTC. It is translated as CASSPRRGNEQYF.

This clonotype was observed a few times. V is TRBV2 and J is TRBJ2-1; D is possibly TRBD2 (5 bases). There are 13 residues in the CDR3. V gave up 7 bases and J gave up 10 bases, with 17 bases separating them. Per the germline V gene, CDR1 is SNHLY and CDR2 is FYNNEI. CDR3 loop: CASMKPFSDEQFF. In DNA, the CDR3 is TGTGCCAGCATGAAACCTTTTAGCGACGAGCAGTTCTTC.

The chain couples TRBV5-4 to TRBJ2-1; 7 bases map to TRBD2. Germline CDR1 SGHNT, CDR2 YYREEE (reference sequence). V shed 3 bases, J shed 2 bases, and the junction held 5 bases outside the gene matches. The CDR3 spans 15 residues. The DNA of the CDR3 is TGTGCCAGCAGCTGGGGCGGGAGCACCTACAATGAGCAGTTCTTC. This translates into CASSWGGSTYNEQFF.

The V call is TRBV12-3 or TRBV12-4, the J call TRBJ2-3, with D possibly matching TRBD2 (6 bases). V lost 5 bases and J 6 bases, leaving 15 bases between the germline ends. This CDR3 is 14 amino acids long. The DNA for the CDR3 is TGTGCCAGCAGTCTTAGCGGACCCGTGGATACGCAGTATTTT. This encodes CASSLSGPVDTQYF.

The V gene is TRBV6-2 or TRBV6-3, the J gene TRBJ2-1, with D perhaps being TRBD1 or TRBD2 (6 bases each). Germline CDR1 reads MNHEY; CDR2 reads SVGEGT. This CDR3 is built from 17 residues. The V and J ends lost 0 bases and 3 bases respectively, with 15 bases between them. CDR3 coding DNA: TGTGCCAGCAGTTACTCACCCCCCGGGGGCCTCTACAATGAGCAGTTCTTC. Translated, it gives CASSYSPPGGLYNEQFF.

The CDR3 loop reads CASSPGGRYQPQHF. The CDR3 DNA is TGTGCCAGCAGCCCAGGGGGCAGATATCAGCCCCAGCATTTT. The chain employs TRBV11-1 and TRBJ1-5, with TRBD1 matching over 8 bases. The CDR3 length is 14 residues. V dropped 5 bases and J dropped 5; count of bases not matched to a gene: 5. Per germline, CDR1 SGHAT and CDR2 FQDESV (reference sequence).

The V call is TRBV20-1, the J call TRBJ2-7; D may be TRBD2 (6 bases). The CDR3 sequence is 14 residues long. CDR1 and CDR2 from the germline V gene are DFQATT and SNEGSKA (reference sequence). The germline V and J ends were trimmed by 4 bases and 4 bases, with 17 bases remaining between them. The chain's CDR3 is CSANRLGDSYEQYF. The CDR3 DNA is TGCAGTGCTAACAGGCTGGGGGACTCATACGAGCAGTACTTC.

The chain is built from TRBV15 and TRBJ2-3; D is unresolved. CDR1 LNHNV and CDR2 YYDKDF come from the germline V gene (reference sequence). The CDR3 length is 13 residues. V dropped 0 bases and J dropped 5 bases, with 6 bases sitting between them. CDR3 nucleotide sequence: TGTGCCACCAGCAGAGATGTAGTAGATACGCAGTATTTT. Its protein product is CATSRDVVDTQYF.

The V gene is TRBV2, the J gene TRBJ2-1; D assignment may be TRBD1 or TRBD2 (5 bases each). The length of the CDR3 is 12 residues. Germline assignment: CDR1 SNHLY and CDR2 FYNNEI. The V gene lost 7 bases and the J gene lost 4 bases, with 8 bases spanning the gap. Written as DNA, the CDR3 is TGTGCCAGCACTGAGGGGTACAATGAGCAGTTCTTC. Amino acids: CASTEGYNEQFF.

The rearrangement links TRBV30 to TRBJ2-5; 11 bases fit TRBD2. CDR1 is GTSNPN and CDR2 is SVGIG in the germline V gene (reference sequence). Trimming took 3 bases from V and 5 from J; bases not matched to a gene: 11. The CDR3 loop spans 16 amino acids. This CDR3 reads CAWSALRLAGKETQYF. CDR3 DNA sequence: TGTGCCTGGAGCGCTTTACGACTAGCGGGGAAGGAGACCCAGTACTTC.